This T cell receptor beta chain was sequenced during a study of blood T cell repertoires in COVID-19. Study as a whole: COVID-19 samples from acute and convalescent phases originated in the United States, Italy and Spain. PBMCs, B-cell-depleted T cells, or T cells were the source of the cDNA or gDNA that made up the material.

Authors' processing steps: Amplified reference gene primers provided the basis for estimating nucleated cell counts. Some clones are missing from TCRdb's copy, which holds only in-frame ones; the method was immunoSEQ multiplex PCR. The DNA gave D and trimming, while V, J and clone size come from that table. The repertoire consists of about 150,000 clones, with approximately 91% occurring once and the leading ten covering roughly 2%. The sequenced sample was peripheral blood. The receptor was derived from a human donor in a cohort sampled during active COVID-19.

The CDR3 region is CASSEGGVYGNTIYF. CDR3 nucleotide sequence: TGTGCCAGCAGTGAAGGGGGGGTTTATGGAAACACCATATATTTT. The chain joins TRBV6-1 to TRBJ1-3; D is perhaps TRBD1 (5 bases). CDR3 size: 15 residues. CDR1 and CDR2 from the germline V gene are MNHNS and SASEGT. The ends were cut back, 1 base at V and 3 bases at J, with 10 bases in the middle.